The TCR beta chain described here comes from a study of neoadjuvant nivolumab and ipilimumab in lung cancer. Overall study findings and caveats: A small number of samples were TCR sequenced. Higher pretherapy blood TCR richness went with higher resected-tumor richness. Only two of four nivolumab-treated tumors gained richness and clonality by surgery.

With 7 bases clipped from V and 5 bases from J, the junction kept 8 bases outside the gene matches. The length of the CDR3 is 14 residues. The germline V gene encodes CDR1 MNHEY and CDR2 SMNVEV (reference sequence). Some clones are missing from TCRdb's copy, which holds only in-frame ones; the method was immunoSEQ multiplex PCR. This table has about 38,000 clones, about 91% appearing once. Comment on this clone: What it binds is not known.

V and J are TRBV27 and TRBJ2-3, with 8 bases identical to TRBD2. The material sequenced was peripheral blood, taken before neoadjuvant nivolumab, alone or with ipilimumab. The TCR sequence derives from an adult with non-small cell lung cancer. The CDR3 DNA reads as TGTGCCAGCAAACGGGAGGGCCTTGTAGATACGCAGTATTTT. Its translation: CASKREGLVDTQYF.